A single sample gave rise to the 26 T cell receptor beta chains below, sequenced in a study of blood T cells in healthy people across ages. Alongside a J-beta primer mix, a sample-barcoded 5' primer served in a second PCR lasting roughly 6 to 12 cycles. In TCRdb, the 5' RACE reads were re-called with MiXCR into one record per CDR3 protein. The sample consists of over 500,000 distinct CDR3 sequences, about 51% of them appearing once. Input material: blood. Every receptor here comes from a woman of 80 years or more in good health.

This clonotype was detected a few times. This chain uses TRBV5-5 with TRBJ1-5, with D hard to call. In germline, CDR1 is SGHKS, CDR2 YYEKEE (reference sequence). The CDR3 runs 13 residues. Trimming removed 1 base at V and 4 bases at J, with 6 bases between. The CDR3 sequence is CASSLRVNQPQHF. In DNA form, the CDR3 reads TGTGCCAGCAGCTTGAGGGTTAATCAGCCCCAGCATTTT.

This clonotype was observed a handful of times. V usage is TRBV28 and J usage is TRBJ1-1, with D possibly TRBD1 on 6 matching bases. Between the trimmed V and J ends, which lost 6 bases and 5 bases, there was a span of 16 bases. Looked up from germline, CDR1 is MDHEN and CDR2 is SYDVKM. The CDR3 sequence is 14 residues long. CDR3 bases: TGTGCCAGCAGCTGGGACGCGAGGGGGACTGAAGCTTTCTTT. Amino acids: CASSWDARGTEAFF.

The J gene is TRBJ1-2, the V gene TRBV3-1, with D unclear. V lost 0 bases, J lost 4 bases, and 12 bases lay in between. The CDR3 extends over 15 amino acids. Germline-derived CDR1 and CDR2 are LGHDT and YNNKEL (reference sequence). This CDR3 reads CASSQDSVLGYGYTF. Here the CDR3 DNA reads TGTGCCAGCAGCCAAGACTCCGTTCTGGGCTATGGCTACACCTTC.

This clonotype was seen at least ten times. This chain joins TRBV6-6 and TRBJ2-3; 7 nucleotides align to TRBD2. V lost 0 bases, J lost 8 bases, and 2 bases stayed unmatched. CDR1 is MNHNY, CDR2 SVGAGI, per germline (reference sequence). CDR3 size: 13 residues. CDR3 nucleotides: TGTGCCAGCAGTTACTCCGAGCGGGGTACGCAGTATTTT. Residues: CASSYSERGTQYF.

This chain's CDR3 is CASSPPNRGDNEQFF. Here the CDR3 DNA reads TGTGCCAGCAGTCCCCCCAACAGAGGGGACAATGAGCAGTTCTTC. This chain connects TRBV28 to TRBJ2-1; D is perhaps TRBD1 or TRBD2 (5 bases each). Germline V gene sequence: CDR1 MDHEN, CDR2 SYDVKM. The CDR3 runs 15 residues. V lost 5 bases and J lost 5, with 16 bases in between.

In its sample, this clonotype was seen a few times. The rearrangement links TRBV6-5 to TRBJ1-1; no clear D gene. Trimming took off 9 bases at V and 1 base at J, with 15 bases between the two ends. In germline, CDR1 is MNHEY, CDR2 SVGAGI. The CDR3 has 14 amino acids. This CDR3 is CASWKGGKNTEAFF. In DNA, the CDR3 is TGTGCCAGTTGGAAGGGAGGGAAGAACACTGAAGCTTTCTTT.

The chain links TRBV11-2 to TRBJ2-1; D is undetermined. The J call may not be correct, given that the DNA end is closer to TRBJ2-7. The CDR3 runs 14 residues. CDR1 is SGHAT, CDR2 FQNNGV, per germline. The DNA for the CDR3 is TGTGCCAGCAGGCCCATAAGGAGTTACAATGAGCAGTACTTC. As protein: CASRPIRSYNEQYF.

On this clonotype itself: A read error may be the cause here, since a much bigger clone is one base away. This chain connects TRBV5-1 to TRBJ2-5; D gene uncertain. Trimming took 6 bases from V and 1 from J, leaving 13 bases between them. The germline gives CDR1 SGHRS, CDR2 YFSETQ. The CDR3 spans 14 residues. CDR3 amino acids: CASNRTAVQETQYF. The CDR3 DNA follows: TGCGCCAGCAACCGTACCGCAGTCCAAGAGACCCAGTACTTC.

This clonotype showed up many times. The V and J genes are TRBV5-6 and TRBJ1-2; D is perhaps TRBD1 (5 bases). V shed 3 bases and J shed 4 bases, with 10 bases lying between them. This CDR3 has 13 amino acids. Germline V gene sequence: CDR1 SGHDT, CDR2 YYEEEE. CDR3 nucleotide sequence: TGTGCCAGCAGCTCGACAGAGCTCTATGGCTACACCTTC. It codes for CASSSTELYGYTF.

This chain uses TRBV10-3 with TRBJ2-6, with D possibly TRBD1 on 6 matching bases. The germline V gene has CDR1 ENHRY and CDR2 SYGVKD. The CDR3 contains 14 residues. The ends were cut back, 3 bases at V and 8 bases at J, with 11 bases in the middle. The CDR3 coding sequence is TGTGCCATCAGTGATTCCAGGGGAACCAACGTCCTGACTTTC. It is translated as CAISDSRGTNVLTF.

This chain links TRBV28 with TRBJ1-2; D is perhaps TRBD1 (5 bases). The germline gives CDR1 MDHEN, CDR2 SYDVKM. The CDR3 has 16 residues. V lost 3 bases and J lost 4, with 18 bases in between. CDR3 amino acids: CASSFAYLGETYGYTF. CDR3 bases: TGTGCCAGCAGTTTTGCCTACCTGGGGGAAACCTATGGCTACACCTTC.

This clonotype has ten or more counts. The rearrangement joins TRBV20-1 to TRBJ2-4; possibly TRBD2 for D (5 bases). The CDR3 is 14 residues long. Looked up from germline, CDR1 is DFQATT and CDR2 is SNEGSKA (reference sequence). The V and J ends lost 6 bases and 1 base respectively, with 13 bases between them. CDR3 residues: CSAWESRAKNIQYF. The CDR3 bases are TGCAGTGCATGGGAGAGTAGGGCCAAAAACATTCAGTACTTC.

The chain joins TRBV10-3 to TRBJ2-1, with D possibly called TRBD1 or TRBD2 (5 bases each). Germline CDR1 is ENHRY and CDR2 is SYGVKD. The length of the CDR3 is 15 residues. Between the trimmed V and J ends, which lost 0 bases and 5 bases, there was a span of 11 bases. CDR3 nucleotide sequence: TGTGCCATCAGTGAGTCGAGGGGCCAAAACAATGAGCAGTTCTTC. This translates into CAISESRGQNNEQFF.

At least ten counts were recorded for this clonotype. The rearrangement joins TRBV6-5 to TRBJ1-2; D not resolved. Trimming removed 0 bases at V and 0 bases at J, with 11 bases between. The CDR3 runs to 16 residues. Per the germline V gene, CDR1 is MNHEY and CDR2 is SVGAGI. As DNA, the CDR3 is TGTGCCAGCAGTTACTCAATCTTGGCGGCTAACTATGGCTACACCTTC. As protein: CASSYSILAANYGYTF.

The chain uses TRBV29-1 and TRBJ2-5; D remains unclear. Germline V gives CDR1 SQVTM, CDR2 ANQGSEA. CDR3 size: 10 residues. Trimming took 3 bases from V and 5 from J, leaving 4 bases between them. CDR3: CSVDVETQYF. CDR3 DNA sequence: TGCAGCGTTGATGTGGAGACCCAGTACTTC. The full variable domain, its missing parts supplied by reference TRBV29-1 and TRBJ2-5, is SAVISQKPSRDICQRGTSLTIQCQVDSQVTMMFWYRQQPGQSLTLIATANQGSEATYESGFVIDKFPISRPNLTFSTLTVSNMSPEDSSIYLCSVDVETQYFGPGTRLLVL.

This chain connects TRBV2 to TRBJ2-2; a weak D match, TRBD2 (6 bases). Trimming took off 3 bases at V and 4 bases at J, with 12 bases between the two ends. The CDR3 spans 15 residues. The germline V gene has CDR1 SNHLY and CDR2 FYNNEI. The chain's CDR3 is CASSEIGRFTGELFF. The CDR3 bases are TGTGCCAGCAGTGAGATCGGGAGATTCACCGGGGAGCTGTTTTTT.

At least ten counts were recorded for this clonotype. V and J are TRBV3-1 and TRBJ1-1; 11 bases agree with TRBD1. The germline V gene encodes CDR1 LGHDT and CDR2 YNNKEL (reference sequence). Trimming took 3 bases from V and 4 from J; bases not matched to a gene: 7. The CDR3 loop spans 16 amino acids. The CDR3 loop is CASSQGTGGMGTEAFF. The CDR3 nucleotides are TGTGCCAGCAGCCAGGGGACAGGGGGAATGGGCACTGAAGCTTTCTTT.

The CDR3 nucleotides are TGTGCCAGCAGCCAAGTCCGGGGTGGCATTCAGTACTTC. Translation: CASSQVRGGIQYF. This rearrangement joins TRBV3-1 to TRBJ2-5, with D perhaps TRBD2 (5 bases). The DNA matches TRBJ2-4 better at its end, which makes the J call doubtful. This CDR3 has 13 amino acids. CDR1 and CDR2 from the germline V gene are LGHDT and YNNKEL (reference sequence).

The chain carries TRBV7-2 and TRBJ1-5; 10 bases agree with TRBD1. The junction had 8 bases not matched to a gene; V was cut back by 3 bases and J by 6 bases. The CDR3 has 16 amino acids. Per the germline V gene, CDR1 is SGHTA and CDR2 is FQGNSA. This CDR3 reads CASSFGQGVRGQPQHF. Here the CDR3 DNA reads TGTGCCAGCAGCTTTGGACAGGGGGTGCGGGGTCAGCCCCAGCATTTT.

This CDR3 is CSVEQGFGQFF. The CDR3 nucleotides are TGCAGCGTTGAACAGGGTTTTGGGCAGTTCTTC. The chain uses TRBV29-1 and TRBJ2-1; D perhaps matches TRBD1 (5 bases). The CDR3 is 11 residues long. Trimming removed 2 bases at V and 12 bases at J, with 11 bases between. Germline-derived CDR1 and CDR2 are SQVTM and ANQGSEA.

This clonotype was seen at least ten times. V usage is TRBV7-9 and J usage is TRBJ2-7; 8 bases are shared with TRBD1. This CDR3 has 15 residues. Trimming cost V 1 base and J 2 bases; bases outside gene matches: 4. CDR1 is SEHNR, CDR2 FQNEAQ, per germline (reference sequence). CDR3 sequence (DNA): TGTGCCAGCAGCTTAGTTAAGGGACAGGCCTACGAGCAGTACTTC. Its translation is CASSLVKGQAYEQYF.

This clonotype was seen many times. The chain joins TRBV3-1 to TRBJ1-2, with D hard to call. The CDR3 sequence is 12 residues long. The germline V gene has CDR1 LGHDT and CDR2 YNNKEL (reference sequence). Trimming took off 1 base at V and 4 bases at J, with 4 bases between the two ends. In DNA form, the CDR3 reads TGTGCCAGCAGCCAAGGAGTCTATGGCTACACCTTC. This codes for CASSQGVYGYTF. Complete variable domain (other parts from reference TRBV3-1 and TRBJ1-2): DTAVSQTPKYLVTQMGNDKSIKCEQNLGHDTMYWYKQDSKKFLKIMFSYNNKELIINETVPNRFSPKSPDKAHLNLHINSLELGDSAVYFCASSQGVYGYTFGSGTRLTVV.

This clonotype was observed a single time. The chain uses TRBV5-1 and TRBJ1-1; no reliable D call. V lost 0 bases and J lost 2, with 8 bases in between. The germline V gene encodes CDR1 SGHRS and CDR2 YFSETQ. The CDR3 sequence is 14 residues long. The CDR3 region has the DNA TGCGCCAGCAGCTTGGACCTTGTAAACACTGAAGCTTTCTTT. This encodes CASSLDLVNTEAFF.

The chain recombines TRBV7-9 with TRBJ2-1; 11 nucleotides agree with TRBD2. The length of the CDR3 is 14 residues. Germline V lookup: CDR1 SEHNR, CDR2 FQNEAQ (reference sequence). V dropped 5 bases and J dropped 6; count of bases not matched to a gene: 3. The CDR3 DNA follows: TGTGCCAGCAGCCGGACTAGCGGGCTCAATGAGCAGTTCTTC. Translating it yields CASSRTSGLNEQFF. Using reference TRBV7-9 and TRBJ2-1 for the parts outside the CDR3, the full variable domain is DTGVSQNPRHKITKRGQNVTFRCDPISEHNRLYWYRQTLGQGPEFLTYFQNEAQLEKSRLLSDRFSAERPKGSFSTLEIQRTEQGDSAMYLCASSRTSGLNEQFFGPGTRLTVL.

This clonotype has ten or more counts. CDR3 sequence reads: CASSLVPGGEDNEQFF. For the CDR3, the DNA is TGTGCCAGCAGCTTAGTCCCGGGCGGGGAGGACAATGAGCAGTTCTTC. The J gene is TRBJ2-1, the V gene TRBV7-2; perhaps TRBD2 as D (6 bases). Germline lookup yields CDR1 SGHTA and CDR2 FQGNSA. CDR3 length: 16 residues. V dropped 1 base and J dropped 5 bases, with 15 bases sitting between them.

This chain joins TRBV6-6 and TRBJ1-3, with 9 nucleotides matching TRBD1. Trimming cost V 2 bases and J 3 bases; bases outside gene matches: 2. The CDR3 runs 15 residues. Germline assignment: CDR1 MNHNY and CDR2 SVGAGI (reference sequence). The CDR3 DNA reads as TGTGCCAGCAGTTACGGGACAGGGTTTGGAAACACCATATATTTT. It encodes CASSYGTGFGNTIYF.